This TCR beta chain appears in the sequencing data of a study of blood T cell repertoires in COVID-19. Overall study context: Whether acute or convalescent, the COVID-19 samples came from the United States, Italy and Spain. The analysed material was cDNA or gDNA that came from T cells, B-cell-depleted T cells, or PBMCs.

Per the study methods: Researchers report that nucleated cell counts were estimated from reference gene primer amplification. Profiled with immunoSEQ multiplex PCR; TCRdb holds only in-frame clones, not every one. V and J calls and clone size follow that table, whereas D and trimming were derived from the DNA. The table lists 220,000 or so clones, approximately 85% of them singletons. Seattle participants joined during active infection and were tracked over time. Sequences were obtained from peripheral blood. The sequence was obtained from a woman over 75 with COVID-19, enrolled during active disease.

The CDR3 spells CASSYDRSGNTIYF. The CDR3 DNA sequence: TGTGCCAGCAGTTACGACAGATCGGGAAACACCATATATTTT. The chain couples TRBV6-5 to TRBJ1-3; D perhaps matches TRBD1 (5 bases). The CDR3 covers 14 residues. In germline, CDR1 is MNHEY, CDR2 SVGAGI. Trimming removed 2 bases from V and 4 bases from J, with 9 bases in between.